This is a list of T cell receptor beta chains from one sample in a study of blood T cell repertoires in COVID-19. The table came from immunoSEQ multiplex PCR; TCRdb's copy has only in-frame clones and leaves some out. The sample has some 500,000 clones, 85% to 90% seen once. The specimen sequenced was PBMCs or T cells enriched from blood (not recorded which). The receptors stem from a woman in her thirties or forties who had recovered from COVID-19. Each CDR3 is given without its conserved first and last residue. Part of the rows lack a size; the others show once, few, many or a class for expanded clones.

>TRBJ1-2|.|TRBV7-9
ASSLEQRGSYGYT
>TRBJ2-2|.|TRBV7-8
ASSSRGNTGELF
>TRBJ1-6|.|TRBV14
ASSPRRGENSPLH
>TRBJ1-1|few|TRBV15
ATSKSDTEAF
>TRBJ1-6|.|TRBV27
ASSYLAADSPLH
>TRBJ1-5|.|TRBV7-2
ASSLTMDRVGRGNQPQH
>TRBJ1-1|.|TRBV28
ASSSGQGAGEAF
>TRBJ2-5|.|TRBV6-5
ASSYSFQETQY
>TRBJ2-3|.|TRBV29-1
SVSMAGGSDTQY
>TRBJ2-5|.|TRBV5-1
ASSLGGGGQETQY
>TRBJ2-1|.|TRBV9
ASSRTSDNEQF
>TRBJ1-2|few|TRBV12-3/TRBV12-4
ASSLARGYGYT
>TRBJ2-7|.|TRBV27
ASSYRQGSYEQY
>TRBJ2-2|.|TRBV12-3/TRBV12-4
ASSRSGELF
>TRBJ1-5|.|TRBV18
ASSPLQGANQPQH
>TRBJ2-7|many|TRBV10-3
ATSGTSGRRTYEQY
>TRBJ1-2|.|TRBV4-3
ASSQDTGGGYGYT
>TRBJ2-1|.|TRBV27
ASSRVNEQF
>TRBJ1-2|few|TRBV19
ASSIEQGLLTNYGYT
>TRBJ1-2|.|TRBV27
ASSLVGDRVGYT
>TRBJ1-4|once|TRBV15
ATSRARGATNEKLF
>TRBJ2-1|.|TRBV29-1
SAPRGGTYNEQF
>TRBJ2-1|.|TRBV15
ATSRDTGSNEQF
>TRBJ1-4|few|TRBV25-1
ASSAGQGLEKLF
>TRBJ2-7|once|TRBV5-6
ASSPKKAGAEYEQY
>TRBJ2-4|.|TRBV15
ATSRVEVAVAKNIQY
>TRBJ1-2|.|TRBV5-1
ASSIPSTGLFGYT
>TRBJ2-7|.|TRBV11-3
ASSLGPAFYEQY